Listed below are T cell receptor beta chains from one sample, sequenced in a study of blood T cell repertoires in COVID-19. Here immunoSEQ multiplex PCR was the method, and the copy in TCRdb shows in-frame clones only, minus some. This sample has over 150,000 clones; around 87% occur once, and the top ten carry around 0.63%. Sequenced sample: peripheral blood. The source is a man in his 60s with COVID-19, enrolled during active disease. The CDR3 runs from the conserved cysteine through the conserved F or W. The order of the fields is V gene, clone size, CDR3 protein. Size is omitted from some rows. Given values are once, few, many or a class for expanded clones.

TRBV6-2/TRBV6-3 | . | CASRPSGTGAYEQYF
TRBV19 | once | CASSPGTDFYEQYF
TRBV19 | . | CASSSGPGLYIYF
TRBV24-1 | . | CATLGDSGTTGELFF
TRBV6-2/TRBV6-3 | few | CASSYSTGGVIAQPQHF
TRBV7-2 | . | CASSLAANQPQHF
TRBV7-2 | . | CASSLFVSGSYEQYF
TRBV7-2 | . | CASRDSSYEQYF
TRBV19 | once | CASSISRDNYGYTF
TRBV28 | once | CASSFRRTLTEQYF
TRBV12-3/TRBV12-4 | few | CASRGQAGTEAFF